This T cell receptor (beta chain) is from a study of Graves' ophthalmopathy and Graves' hyperthyroidism. For repertoire sequencing, the TCR beta CDR3 regions were amplified from RNA transcripts. The authors performed first-round RT-PCR with HTBI primers and then a second-round multiplex PCR. A single record per CDR3 protein comes from TCRdb applying MiXCR to the multiplex PCR reads. This repertoire shows around 400,000 distinct CDR3 sequences, more than 20% found once; its top ten account for under 3%. Exclusion criteria comprised other autoimmune diseases, uncontrolled infections, pregnancy or lactation in patients. This clonotype came up many times. The junction had 7 bases not matched to a gene; V was cut back by 3 bases and J by 8 bases. CDR1 is DFQATT and CDR2 is SNEGSKA in the germline V gene (reference sequence). The CDR3 loop spans 13 amino acids.

The chain recombines TRBV20-1 with TRBJ1-2; TRBD1 agrees at 9 bases. Sequencing was done on a sample of peripheral blood. The sequence was collected from a woman younger than 30 with stable Graves' hyperthyroidism. CDR3 amino acids: CSASRDREYGYTF. The CDR3 DNA sequence: TGCAGTGCTAGCCGGGACAGGGAATACGGCTACACCTTC.